This T cell receptor beta chain was captured by sequencing in a study of beta chain features in type 1 diabetes. Study-wide results and caveats: Any HLA type influence on TCRB rearrangement was left unresolved here. Among patients with Type 1 diabetes, TCRB CDR3s were moderately but significantly shorter in every one of the four CD4+ subsets. The naive, central memory and Treg TCRB repertoires looked more alike in patients than they did in healthy donors.

V lost 9 bases and J lost 3; bases outside the gene matches: 5. The CDR3 loop spans 13 amino acids. Germline loops: CDR1 LNHDA, CDR2 SQIVND (reference sequence). Blood was drawn once from each donor into heparinised tubes. The draws averaged roughly 120 mL. Sequencing targeted expressed TCRB transcripts, as all isolated RNA had been reverse transcribed. TCRdb's copy holds only in-frame clones and misses some; the assay was immunoSEQ multiplex PCR. The data contain 130,000 to 150,000 clones, 9% to 9.5% of them singletons. Many counts were recorded for this clone. Antigen specificity is unknown. This sequence joins TRBV19 and TRBJ2-3, with 8 positions matching TRBD1. The sample consisted of central memory CD4+ T cells from blood. This clonotype originated in a man younger than 35 in good health. CDR3 nucleotide sequence: TGTGCCAGCCAAGGACAGGGAACAGATACGCAGTATTTT. Its protein is CASQGQGTDTQYF.